One and the same sample provided the 8 T cell receptor beta chains below, sequenced in a study of T cell responses to AZD1222 COVID-19 vaccine. Measured with immunoSEQ multiplex PCR; TCRdb has only the in-frame clones, and not every one. Altogether roughly 140,000 clones are present, 92% being singletons, with the ten largest covering approximately 3.4%. The material was peripheral blood, obtained 28 days after the second AZD1222 dose. These receptors all stem from an adult who received the AZD1222 COVID-19 vaccine.

This rearrangement joins TRBV5-4 to TRBJ2-7; either TRBD1 or TRBD2 may fit D (5 bases each). CDR3 length: 16 residues. Trimming took off 1 base at V and 0 bases at J, with 14 bases between the two ends. In germline, CDR1 is SGHNT, CDR2 YYREEE (reference sequence). The DNA of the CDR3 is TGTGCCAGCAGCTTGTCGGGAAGGGGTAGCTCCTACGAGCAGTACTTC. Translated, it gives CASSLSGRGSSYEQYF.

The rearrangement links TRBV14 to TRBJ2-1; the D gene is possibly TRBD2 (6 bases). Germline lookup yields CDR1 SGHDN and CDR2 FVKESK. There are 15 residues in the CDR3. Between the trimmed V and J ends, which lost 5 bases and 4 bases, there was a span of 15 bases. CDR3 loop: CASSSGTAPYNEQFF. The CDR3 DNA reads TGTGCCAGCAGCTCCGGGACTGCACCATACAATGAGCAGTTCTTC.

The V and J genes are TRBV30 and TRBJ2-2; TRBD2 agrees at 8 bases. V dropped 3 bases and J dropped 3; count of bases not matched to a gene: 3. The CDR3 extends over 14 amino acids. Germline lookup yields CDR1 GTSNPN and CDR2 SVGIG (reference sequence). CDR3 region: CAWRKLADTGELFF. CDR3 DNA: TGTGCCTGGAGGAAACTAGCGGACACCGGGGAGCTGTTTTTT. Based on the CDR3 plus reference TRBV30 and TRBJ2-2, the full variable domain is SQTIHQWPATLVQPVGSPLSLECTVEGTSNPNLYWYRQAAGRGLQLLFYSVGIGQISSEVPQNLSASRPQDRQFILSSKKLLLSDSGFYLCAWRKLADTGELFFGEGSRLTVL.

Note on this clone: Sequence at one end of the junction differs from germline and may be a read error. V gene TRBV7-7 combines with J gene TRBJ2-1, with TRBD2 matching over 13 bases. The CDR3 loop spans 15 amino acids. Germline loops: CDR1 SSHAT, CDR2 FNYEAQ (reference sequence). CDR3 protein: CASSSGLAGSNEQFF. DNA for the CDR3: TGTGCTAGCAGCTCGGGACTAGCGGGGAGCAATGAGCAGTTCTTC.

The rearrangement joins TRBV5-1 to TRBJ1-2; D is unresolved. V shed 0 bases and J shed 4 bases, with 10 bases lying between them. Germline-derived CDR1 and CDR2 are SGHRS and YFSETQ. The CDR3 contains 14 residues. CDR3 sequence: CASSLEASIYGYTF. The CDR3 nucleotides read TGCGCCAGCAGCTTGGAGGCCAGCATCTATGGCTACACCTTC.

The rearrangement uses TRBV23-1 and TRBJ2-2; the match to TRBD2 covers 8 bases. TRBV23-1 belongs to the ORF category, with a function that is uncertain. Unmatched junction bases numbered 22, after V lost 10 bases and J lost 3 bases. This CDR3 contains 19 residues. In nucleotides, the CDR3 is TGCGCCACTACGGACTGGGCGAGCGGGAGTTTGGGTCACACCGGGGAGCTGTTTTTT. Amino acid sequence: CATTDWASGSLGHTGELFF.

This chain links TRBV24-1 with TRBJ2-7; tentative D call: TRBD2 (5 bases). Germline V gene sequence: CDR1 KGHDR, CDR2 SFDVKD. The V end lost 0 bases, the J end lost 8 bases, and 10 bases lay between the germline ends. CDR3 length: 13 residues. In nucleotides, the CDR3 is TGTGCCACCAGTGATTTGACGCGGGTAAAGCAGTACTTC. It translates to CATSDLTRVKQYF.

This clone was counted a single time. The chain employs TRBV5-1 and TRBJ1-1; D unresolved. V lost 3 bases, J lost 1 base, and 16 bases lay in between. The germline V gene has CDR1 SGHRS and CDR2 YFSETQ. This CDR3 contains 16 residues. The CDR3 region has the DNA TGCGCCAGCAGCTCAGACCTAGACCTAGGGAACACTGAAGCTTTCTTT. It yields the protein CASSSDLDLGNTEAFF.